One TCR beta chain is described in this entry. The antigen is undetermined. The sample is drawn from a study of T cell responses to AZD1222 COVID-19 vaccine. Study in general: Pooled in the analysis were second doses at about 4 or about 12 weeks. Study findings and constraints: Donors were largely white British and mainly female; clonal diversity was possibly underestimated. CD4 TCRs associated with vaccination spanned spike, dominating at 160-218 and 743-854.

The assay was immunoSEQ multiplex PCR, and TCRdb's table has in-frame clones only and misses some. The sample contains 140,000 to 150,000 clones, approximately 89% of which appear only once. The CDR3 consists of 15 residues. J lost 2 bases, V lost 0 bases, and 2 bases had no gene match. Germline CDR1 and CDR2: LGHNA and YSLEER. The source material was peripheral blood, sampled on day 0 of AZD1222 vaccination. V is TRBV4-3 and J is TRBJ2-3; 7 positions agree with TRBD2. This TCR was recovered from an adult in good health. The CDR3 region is CASSQEGTITDTQYF. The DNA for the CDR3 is TGCGCCAGCAGCCAAGAGGGGACTATCACAGATACGCAGTATTTT.